This TCR beta chain originates from a study of cytomegalovirus exposure and HLA in healthy donors. Study observations and caveats: The investigators catalogued 150 to 200 TCR beta chains as cytomegalovirus-associated.

PCR employed 60 Vbeta and 13 Jbeta primers. Produced via immunoSEQ multiplex PCR; TCRdb's table is partial and in-frame only. The sample consists of fewer than 200,000 clones, around 82% of them appearing once. This CDR3 contains 15 residues. The J segment lost 4 bases and the V segment lost 0 bases, leaving 5 bases of the junction unmatched. Germline V gives CDR1 MGHRA, CDR2 YSYEKL. Worth noting for this clone: The antigen remains unidentified.

The rearrangement uses TRBV4-1 and TRBJ2-7; 8 bases are shared with TRBD2. The source of this sequence is a woman in her 30s in good health and CMV-seropositive. Sequenced: PBMCs. The CDR3 region has the DNA TGCGCCAGCAGCCAAGAAGATAGCGGGGTTTACGAGCAGTACTTC. Translating it yields CASSQEDSGVYEQYF.